This TCR beta chain was sequenced during a study of post-analysis software for immune sequencing data. About the study: Clinical courses comprised relapsing-remitting, secondary progressive and progressive-relapsing multiple sclerosis.

TCR beta cDNA libraries had unique molecular identifiers. Using its own MiXCR run on the PCR reads, TCRdb lists one record per CDR3 protein. The sample has 800,000 to 950,000 distinct CDR3 sequences, around 50% seen once. This TCR derives from a girl under 18 with multiple sclerosis. The sequencing input was blood.

The CDR3 DNA reads TGTGCCAGCAGTTGGGTAGCGGAGACCTACGAGCAGTACTTC. Its protein is CASSWVAETYEQYF. V usage is TRBV27 and J usage is TRBJ2-7; tentative D call: TRBD2 (6 bases). Trimming pared 4 bases from V and 2 bases from J, leaving 12 bases between. Per the germline V gene, CDR1 is MNHEY and CDR2 is SMNVEV (reference sequence). The CDR3 runs 14 residues.